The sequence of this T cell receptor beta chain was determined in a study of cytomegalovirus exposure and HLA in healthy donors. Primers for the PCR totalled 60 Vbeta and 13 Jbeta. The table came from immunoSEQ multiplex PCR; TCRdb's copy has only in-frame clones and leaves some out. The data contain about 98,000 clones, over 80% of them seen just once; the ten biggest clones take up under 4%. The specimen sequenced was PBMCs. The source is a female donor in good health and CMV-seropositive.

CDR3 loop: CASRATENYGYTF. As DNA, the CDR3 is TGTGCCAGCAGGGCGACAGAGAACTATGGCTACACCTTC. The chain combines TRBV28 with TRBJ1-2; tentatively, D is TRBD1 (5 bases). CDR3 length: 13 residues. Germline CDR1 and CDR2: MDHEN and SYDVKM. The germline V and J ends were trimmed by 6 bases and 2 bases, with 10 bases remaining between them.